This T cell receptor beta chain originates from a study of T cells expressing NK-cell markers. Each CDR3 protein gets one entry in TCRdb, which reprocessed the 5' RACE reads and gives no DNA. This sample's clone table lists about 370,000 distinct CDR3 sequences. CDR3 length: 16 residues. CDR1 and CDR2 (germline): LNHNV, YYDKDF (reference sequence). This sequence was found in a woman aged 50 to 60 in good health. The source material was blood T cells: a sorted CD56 or NKG2C T cell subset, CD4+ or CD8+ T cells, or bulk PBMC T cells (not recorded which). J is TRBJ2-5 and V is TRBV15; TCRdb reports TRBD1, a call that lacks DNA to check it against. The chain's CDR3 is CATSRGGDIGDETQYF.